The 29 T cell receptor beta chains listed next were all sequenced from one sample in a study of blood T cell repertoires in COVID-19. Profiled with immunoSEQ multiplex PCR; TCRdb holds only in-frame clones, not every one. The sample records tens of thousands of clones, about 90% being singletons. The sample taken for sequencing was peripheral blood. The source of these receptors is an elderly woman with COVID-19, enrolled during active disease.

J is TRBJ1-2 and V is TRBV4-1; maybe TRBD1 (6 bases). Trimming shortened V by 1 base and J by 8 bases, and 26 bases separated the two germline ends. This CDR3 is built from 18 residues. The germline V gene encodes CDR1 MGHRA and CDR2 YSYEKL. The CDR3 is CASSQVFRDKSLGRGYTF. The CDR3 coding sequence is TGCGCCAGCAGCCAAGTCTTCCGGGACAAGTCCCTGGGCCGAGGCTACACCTTC.

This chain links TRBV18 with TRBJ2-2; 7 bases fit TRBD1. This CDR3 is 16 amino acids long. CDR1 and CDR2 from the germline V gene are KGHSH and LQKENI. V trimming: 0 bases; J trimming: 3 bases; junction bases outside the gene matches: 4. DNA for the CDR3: TGTGCCAGCTCACCACCGACAGGGTGGGACACCGGGGAGCTGTTTTTT. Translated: CASSPPTGWDTGELFF.

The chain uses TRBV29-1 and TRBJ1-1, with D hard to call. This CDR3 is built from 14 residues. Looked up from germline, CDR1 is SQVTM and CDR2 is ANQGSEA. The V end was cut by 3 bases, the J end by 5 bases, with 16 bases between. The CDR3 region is CSVEVGSEGTEAFF. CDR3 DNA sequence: TGCAGCGTTGAGGTCGGATCGGAGGGTACTGAAGCTTTCTTT.

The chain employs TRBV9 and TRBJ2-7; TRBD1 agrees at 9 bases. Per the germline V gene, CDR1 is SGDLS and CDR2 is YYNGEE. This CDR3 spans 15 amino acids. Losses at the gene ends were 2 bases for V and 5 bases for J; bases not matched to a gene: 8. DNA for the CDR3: TGTGCCAGCAGCGTGGCCGGGACAGGGAGCGACGAGCAGTACTTC. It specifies CASSVAGTGSDEQYF.

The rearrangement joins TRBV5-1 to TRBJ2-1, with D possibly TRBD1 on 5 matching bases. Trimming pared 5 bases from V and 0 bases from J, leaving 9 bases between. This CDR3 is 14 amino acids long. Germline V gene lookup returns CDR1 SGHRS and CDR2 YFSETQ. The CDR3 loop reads CASRQEISYNEQFF. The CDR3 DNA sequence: TGCGCCAGCAGACAGGAGATCTCCTACAATGAGCAGTTCTTC.

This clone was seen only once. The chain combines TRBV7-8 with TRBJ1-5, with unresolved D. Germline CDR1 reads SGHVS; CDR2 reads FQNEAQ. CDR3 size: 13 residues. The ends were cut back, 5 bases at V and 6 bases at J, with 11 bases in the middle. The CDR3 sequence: CASSLLVGQPQHF. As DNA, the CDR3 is TGTGCCAGCAGCCTCCTGGTCGGTCAGCCCCAGCATTTT.

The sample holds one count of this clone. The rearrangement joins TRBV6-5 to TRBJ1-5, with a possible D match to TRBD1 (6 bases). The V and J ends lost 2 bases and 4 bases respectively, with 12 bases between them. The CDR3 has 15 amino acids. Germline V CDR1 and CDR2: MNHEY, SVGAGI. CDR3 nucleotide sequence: TGTGCCAGCAGTTACGACTCGAGGGGGAATCAGCCCCAGCATTTT. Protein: CASSYDSRGNQPQHF.

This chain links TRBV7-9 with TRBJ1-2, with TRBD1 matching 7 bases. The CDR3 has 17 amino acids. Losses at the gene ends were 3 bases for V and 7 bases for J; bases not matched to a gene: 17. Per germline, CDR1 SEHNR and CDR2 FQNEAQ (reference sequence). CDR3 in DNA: TGTGCCAGCAGCTTTGGACCCTTAAGACAGGGAGTAGGTGGCTACACCTTC. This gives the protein CASSFGPLRQGVGGYTF.

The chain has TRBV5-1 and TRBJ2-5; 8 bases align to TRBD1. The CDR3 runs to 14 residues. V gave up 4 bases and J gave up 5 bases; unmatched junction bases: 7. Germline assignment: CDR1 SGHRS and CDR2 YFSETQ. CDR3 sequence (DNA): TGCGCCAGCAGCCCGGACAGGGTCGGCGAGACCCAGTACTTC. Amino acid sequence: CASSPDRVGETQYF.

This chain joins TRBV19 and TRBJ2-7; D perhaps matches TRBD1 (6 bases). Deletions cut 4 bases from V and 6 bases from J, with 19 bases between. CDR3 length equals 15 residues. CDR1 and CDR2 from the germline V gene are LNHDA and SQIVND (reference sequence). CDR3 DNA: TGTGCCAGTAGTACACAGGGTTTGGGCTACGGCGAGCAGTACTTC. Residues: CASSTQGLGYGEQYF.

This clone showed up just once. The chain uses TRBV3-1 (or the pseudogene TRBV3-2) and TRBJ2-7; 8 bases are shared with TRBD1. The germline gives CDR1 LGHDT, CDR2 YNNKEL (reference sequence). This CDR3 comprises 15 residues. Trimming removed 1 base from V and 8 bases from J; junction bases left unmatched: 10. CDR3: CASSQVGGRGHKQYF. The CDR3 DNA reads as TGTGCCAGCAGCCAAGTCGGGGGCAGGGGGCACAAGCAGTACTTC.

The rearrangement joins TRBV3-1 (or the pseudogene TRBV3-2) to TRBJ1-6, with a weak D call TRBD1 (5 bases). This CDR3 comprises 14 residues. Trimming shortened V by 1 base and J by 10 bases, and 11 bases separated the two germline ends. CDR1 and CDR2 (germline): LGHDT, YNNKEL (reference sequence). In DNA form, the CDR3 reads TGTGCCAGCAGCCAAGCCCCAGGGCAATCACCCCTCCACTTT. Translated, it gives CASSQAPGQSPLHF.

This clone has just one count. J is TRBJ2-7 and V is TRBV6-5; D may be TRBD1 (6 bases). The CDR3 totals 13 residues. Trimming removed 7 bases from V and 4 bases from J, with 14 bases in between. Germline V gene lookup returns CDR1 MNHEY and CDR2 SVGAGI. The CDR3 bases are TGTGCCAGCACTCGGGCGCAGGGGTACGAGCAGTACTTC. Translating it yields CASTRAQGYEQYF.

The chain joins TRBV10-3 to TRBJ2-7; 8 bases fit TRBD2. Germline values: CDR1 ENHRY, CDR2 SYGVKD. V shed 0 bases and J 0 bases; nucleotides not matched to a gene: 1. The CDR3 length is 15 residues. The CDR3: CAISESGGDSYEQYF. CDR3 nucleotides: TGTGCCATCAGTGAGTCCGGGGGGGACTCCTACGAGCAGTACTTC.

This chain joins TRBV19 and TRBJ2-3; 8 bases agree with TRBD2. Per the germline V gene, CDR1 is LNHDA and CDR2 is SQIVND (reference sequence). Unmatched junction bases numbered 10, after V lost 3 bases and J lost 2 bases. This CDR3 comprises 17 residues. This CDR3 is CASSMIGLAGSTDTQYF. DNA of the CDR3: TGTGCCAGTAGTATGATTGGTCTAGCGGGTTCCACAGATACGCAGTATTTT.

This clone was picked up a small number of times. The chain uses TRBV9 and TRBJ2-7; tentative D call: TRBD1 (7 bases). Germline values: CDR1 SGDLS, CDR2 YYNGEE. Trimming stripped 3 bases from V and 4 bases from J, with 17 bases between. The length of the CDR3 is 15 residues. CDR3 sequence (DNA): TGTGCCAGCAGCGCGGCGGGACAGTTGATTTACGAGCAGTACTTC. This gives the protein CASSAAGQLIYEQYF.

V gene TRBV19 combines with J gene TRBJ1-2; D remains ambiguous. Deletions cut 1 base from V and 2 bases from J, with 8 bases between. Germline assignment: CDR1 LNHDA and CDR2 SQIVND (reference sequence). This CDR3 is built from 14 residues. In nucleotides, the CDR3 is TGTGCCAGTAGTATAGGGGCGGGGAACTATGGCTACACCTTC. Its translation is CASSIGAGNYGYTF.

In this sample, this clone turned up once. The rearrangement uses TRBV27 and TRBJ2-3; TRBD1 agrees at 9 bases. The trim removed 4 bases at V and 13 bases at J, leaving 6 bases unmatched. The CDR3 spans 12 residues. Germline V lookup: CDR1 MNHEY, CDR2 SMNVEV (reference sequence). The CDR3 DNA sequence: TGTGCCAGCAGTTCCACAGGGGGCTGGAAGTATTTT. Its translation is CASSSTGGWKYF.

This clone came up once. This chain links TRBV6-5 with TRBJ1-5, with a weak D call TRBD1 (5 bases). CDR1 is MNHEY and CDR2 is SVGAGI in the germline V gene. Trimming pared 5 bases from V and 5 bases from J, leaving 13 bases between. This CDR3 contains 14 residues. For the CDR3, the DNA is TGTGCCAGCAGTCCCGGGACTGACTATCAGCCCCAGCATTTT. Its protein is CASSPGTDYQPQHF.

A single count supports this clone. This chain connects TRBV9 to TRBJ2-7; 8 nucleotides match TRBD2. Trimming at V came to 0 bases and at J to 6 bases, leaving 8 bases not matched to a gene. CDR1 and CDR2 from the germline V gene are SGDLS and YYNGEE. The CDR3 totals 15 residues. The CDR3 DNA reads TGTGCCAGCAGCGTAGCTGCGGGGGCGGGGGGCGAGCAGTACTTC. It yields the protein CASSVAAGAGGEQYF.

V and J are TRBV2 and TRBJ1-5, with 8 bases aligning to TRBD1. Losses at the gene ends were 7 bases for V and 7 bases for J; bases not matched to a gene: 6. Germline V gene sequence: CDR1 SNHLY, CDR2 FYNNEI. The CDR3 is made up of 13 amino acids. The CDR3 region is CASNGQGEQPQHF. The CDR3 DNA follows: TGTGCCAGCAACGGACAGGGAGAACAGCCCCAGCATTTT.

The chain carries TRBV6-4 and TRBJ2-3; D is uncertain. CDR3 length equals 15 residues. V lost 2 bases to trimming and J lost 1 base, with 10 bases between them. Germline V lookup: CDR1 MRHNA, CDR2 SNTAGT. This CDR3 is CASSDGGYGTDTQYF. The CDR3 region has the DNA TGTGCCAGCAGTGACGGCGGTTACGGCACAGATACGCAGTATTTT.

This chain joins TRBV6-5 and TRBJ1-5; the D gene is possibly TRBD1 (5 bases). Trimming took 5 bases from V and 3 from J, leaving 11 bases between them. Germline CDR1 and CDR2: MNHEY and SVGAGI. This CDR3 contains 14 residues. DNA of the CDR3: TGTGCCAGCAGTAGGGGTTGGGACAATCAGCCCCAGCATTTT. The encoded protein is CASSRGWDNQPQHF.

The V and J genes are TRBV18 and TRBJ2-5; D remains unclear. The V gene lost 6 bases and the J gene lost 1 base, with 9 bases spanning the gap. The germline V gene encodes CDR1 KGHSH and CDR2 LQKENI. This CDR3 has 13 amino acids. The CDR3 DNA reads TGTGCCAGCTCCCTACTTCGCCAAGAGACCCAGTACTTC. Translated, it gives CASSLLRQETQYF.

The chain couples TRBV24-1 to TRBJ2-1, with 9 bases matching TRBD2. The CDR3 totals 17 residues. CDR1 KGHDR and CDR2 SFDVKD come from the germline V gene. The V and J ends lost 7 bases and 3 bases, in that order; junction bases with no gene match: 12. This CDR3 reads CATSSYSGRSRYNEQFF. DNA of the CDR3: TGTGCCACCAGCTCTTATAGCGGGAGAAGCCGCTACAATGAGCAGTTCTTC.

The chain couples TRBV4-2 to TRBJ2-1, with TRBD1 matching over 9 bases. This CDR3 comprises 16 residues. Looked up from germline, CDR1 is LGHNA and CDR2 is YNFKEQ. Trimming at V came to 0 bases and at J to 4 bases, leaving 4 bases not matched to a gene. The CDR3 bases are TGTGCCAGCAGCCAAGATGAAGGGACAGGGTACAATGAGCAGTTCTTC. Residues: CASSQDEGTGYNEQFF.

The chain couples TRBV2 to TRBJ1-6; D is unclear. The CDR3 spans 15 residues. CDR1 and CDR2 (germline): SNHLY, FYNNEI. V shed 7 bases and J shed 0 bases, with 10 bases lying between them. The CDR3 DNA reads TGTGCCAGCAAGCCGGGGAGCTCCTATAATTCACCCCTCCACTTT. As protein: CASKPGSSYNSPLHF.

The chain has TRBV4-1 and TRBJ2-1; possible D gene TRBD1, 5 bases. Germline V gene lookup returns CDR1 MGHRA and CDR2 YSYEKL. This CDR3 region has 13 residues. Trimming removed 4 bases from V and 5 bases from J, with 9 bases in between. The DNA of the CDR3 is TGCGCCAGCAGCCCGAGACAGAACAATGAGCAGTTCTTC. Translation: CASSPRQNNEQFF.

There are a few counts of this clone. CDR3 bases: TGTGCCTGGAGAGCCACCGGGACAGTTACTTCGGCTTTCTTT. Translating it yields CAWRATGTVTSAFF. The V gene is TRBV30, the J gene TRBJ1-1; 7 bases fit TRBD1. CDR3 size: 14 residues. Per the germline V gene, CDR1 is GTSNPN and CDR2 is SVGIG (reference sequence). J lost 11 bases, V lost 3 bases, and 15 bases had no gene match.